Listed here are 11 T cell receptor beta chains from one sample, sequenced in a study of blood T cell repertoires in COVID-19. TCRdb's copy holds only in-frame clones and misses some; the assay was immunoSEQ multiplex PCR. The table includes 390,000 or so clones, about 89% detected once. The sequenced sample was peripheral blood. The receptors were gathered from a young woman with COVID-19, enrolled during active disease.

V gene TRBV11-2 combines with J gene TRBJ1-4; D unresolved. The V and J ends lost 2 bases and 0 bases respectively, with 7 bases between them. The CDR3 totals 15 residues. Germline V CDR1 and CDR2: SGHAT, FQNNGV. This CDR3 reads CASSLIGATNEKLFF. For the CDR3, the DNA is TGTGCCAGCAGCTTAATCGGGGCAACTAATGAAAAACTGTTTTTT.

The CDR3 is CASSLGQRNTEAFF. DNA of the CDR3: TGCGCCAGCAGCCTAGGACAGCGGAACACTGAAGCTTTCTTT. The chain combines TRBV4-3 with TRBJ1-1, with D possibly being TRBD1 (6 bases). Germline V gene data show CDR1 as LGHNA and CDR2 as YSLEER. V was trimmed by 4 bases and J by 1 base, leaving 10 bases between them. This CDR3 region has 14 residues.

This chain links TRBV5-6 with TRBJ2-2; TRBD2 is a possible D gene (6 bases). Trimming shortened V by 0 bases and J by 6 bases, and 9 bases separated the two germline ends. This CDR3 has 14 amino acids. The germline V gene has CDR1 SGHDT and CDR2 YYEEEE. The CDR3 loop reads CASSLAGEAGELFF. CDR3 in DNA: TGTGCCAGCAGCTTGGCCGGGGAGGCCGGGGAGCTGTTTTTT.

This chain joins TRBV7-9 and TRBJ1-2; a weak D match, TRBD1 (5 bases). The V and J ends lost 1 base and 8 bases respectively, with 17 bases between them. This CDR3 region has 15 residues. CDR1 is SEHNR, CDR2 FQNEAQ, per germline (reference sequence). The DNA of the CDR3 is TGTGCCAGCAGCTTAGGGGTCGGGGGAAATATCGGCTACACCTTC. As protein: CASSLGVGGNIGYTF.

This sequence joins TRBV2 and TRBJ1-1; possibly TRBD1 for D (6 bases). This CDR3 has 15 residues. V lost 8 bases, J lost 4 bases, and 20 bases lay in between. Germline-derived CDR1 and CDR2 are SNHLY and FYNNEI. CDR3 sequence reads: CASGKMTGWSTEAFF. The CDR3 DNA reads as TGTGCCAGCGGGAAGATGACAGGATGGAGCACTGAAGCTTTCTTT.

The rearrangement links TRBV19 to TRBJ2-1, with D maybe TRBD1 (6 bases). V lost 4 bases to trimming and J lost 7 bases, with 14 bases between them. In germline, CDR1 is LNHDA, CDR2 SQIVND (reference sequence). This CDR3 comprises 14 residues. CDR3 loop: CASSNKQGGNEQFF. Here the CDR3 DNA reads TGTGCCAGTAGTAATAAACAGGGTGGAAATGAGCAGTTCTTC.

The chain is built from TRBV2 and TRBJ2-3; TRBD2 matches at 13 bases. The germline gives CDR1 SNHLY, CDR2 FYNNEI. V was clipped by 7 bases and J by 5 bases; unmatched bases: 6. The CDR3 runs 15 residues. DNA for the CDR3: TGTGCCAGCACCAAACTAGCGGGGGGGCGAGATACGCAGTATTTT. This codes for CASTKLAGGRDTQYF.

The chain recombines TRBV6-5 with TRBJ2-1; 7 nucleotides match TRBD1. Germline values: CDR1 MNHEY, CDR2 SVGAGI. The CDR3 consists of 12 residues. With 6 bases clipped from V and 12 bases from J, the junction kept 8 bases outside the gene matches. CDR3 bases: TGTGCCAGCAGGGGCGACAGGGCCGGGCAGTTCTTC. This encodes CASRGDRAGQFF.

This clone was observed a handful of times. V is TRBV29-1 and J is TRBJ2-7; 7 bases are a match to TRBD1. Trimming at V came to 7 bases and at J to 3 bases, leaving 9 bases not matched to a gene. CDR1 and CDR2 (germline): SQVTM, ANQGSEA. This CDR3 spans 13 amino acids. CDR3 nucleotides: TGCAGCGCCTCCTGGGCAGGGGGCTACGAGCAGTACTTC. Its protein product is CSASWAGGYEQYF.

This chain joins TRBV18 and TRBJ2-6; D ambiguous. Trimming removed 4 bases from V and 0 bases from J, with 4 bases in between. The germline V gene has CDR1 KGHSH and CDR2 LQKENI. CDR3 length equals 14 residues. The CDR3 DNA follows: TGTGCCAGCTCACGAGGCTCTGGGGCCAACGTCCTGACTTTC. Its translation is CASSRGSGANVLTF.

This clone was recorded only once. The chain carries TRBV27 and TRBJ2-3, with D hard to call. The CDR3 spans 16 residues. The V gene lost 4 bases and the J gene lost 2 bases, with 16 bases spanning the gap. Germline V lookup: CDR1 MNHEY, CDR2 SMNVEV (reference sequence). The CDR3 reads CASSYAHAADTDTQYF. CDR3 bases: TGTGCCAGCAGTTACGCCCACGCGGCAGACACAGATACGCAGTATTTT.